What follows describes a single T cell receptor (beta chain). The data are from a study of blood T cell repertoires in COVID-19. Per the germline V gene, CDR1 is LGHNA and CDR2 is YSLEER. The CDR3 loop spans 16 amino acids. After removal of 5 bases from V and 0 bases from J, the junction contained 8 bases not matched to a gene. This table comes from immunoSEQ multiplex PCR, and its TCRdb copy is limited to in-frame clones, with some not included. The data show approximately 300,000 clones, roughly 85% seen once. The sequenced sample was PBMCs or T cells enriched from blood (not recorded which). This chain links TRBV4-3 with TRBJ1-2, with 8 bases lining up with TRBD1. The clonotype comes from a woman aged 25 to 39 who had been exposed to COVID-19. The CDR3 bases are TGCGCCAGCAGCGCCCAGGGGGCCGGCACTAACTATGGCTACACCTTC. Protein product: CASSAQGAGTNYGYTF.